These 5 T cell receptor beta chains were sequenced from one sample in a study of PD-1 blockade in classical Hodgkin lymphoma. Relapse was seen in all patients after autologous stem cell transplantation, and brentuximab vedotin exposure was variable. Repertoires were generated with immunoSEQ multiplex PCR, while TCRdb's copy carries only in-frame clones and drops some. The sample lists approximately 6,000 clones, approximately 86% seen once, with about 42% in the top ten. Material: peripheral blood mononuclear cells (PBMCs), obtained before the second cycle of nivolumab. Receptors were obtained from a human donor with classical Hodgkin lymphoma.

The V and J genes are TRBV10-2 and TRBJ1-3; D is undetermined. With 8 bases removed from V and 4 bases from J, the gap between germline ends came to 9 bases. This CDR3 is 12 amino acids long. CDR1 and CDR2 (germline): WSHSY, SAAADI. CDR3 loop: CASAKRGNTIYF. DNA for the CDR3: TGCGCCAGCGCTAAGAGAGGAAACACCATATATTTT.

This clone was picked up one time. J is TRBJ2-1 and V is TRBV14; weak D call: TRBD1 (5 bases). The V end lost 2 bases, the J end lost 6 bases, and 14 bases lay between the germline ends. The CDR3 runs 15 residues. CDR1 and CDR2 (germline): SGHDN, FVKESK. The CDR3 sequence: CASSQNPGFVNEQFF. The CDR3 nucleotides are TGTGCCAGCAGCCAAAATCCAGGGTTCGTCAATGAGCAGTTCTTC.

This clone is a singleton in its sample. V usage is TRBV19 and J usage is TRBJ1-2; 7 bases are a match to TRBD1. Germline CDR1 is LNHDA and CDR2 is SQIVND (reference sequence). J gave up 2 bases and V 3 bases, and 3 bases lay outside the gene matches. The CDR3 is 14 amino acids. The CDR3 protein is CASSIRGQNYGYTF. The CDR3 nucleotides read TGTGCCAGTAGTATCCGGGGACAGAACTATGGCTACACCTTC.

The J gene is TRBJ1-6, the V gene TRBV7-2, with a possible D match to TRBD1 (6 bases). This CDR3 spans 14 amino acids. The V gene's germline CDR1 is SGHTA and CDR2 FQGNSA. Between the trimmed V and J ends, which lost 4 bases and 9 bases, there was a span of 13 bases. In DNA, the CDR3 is TGTGCCAGCAGCTCCCGGACAGCAGGTTCACCCCTCCACTTT. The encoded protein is CASSSRTAGSPLHF.

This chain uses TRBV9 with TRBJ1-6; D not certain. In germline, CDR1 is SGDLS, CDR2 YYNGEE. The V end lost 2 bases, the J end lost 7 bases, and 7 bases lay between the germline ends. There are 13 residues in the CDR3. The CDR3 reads CASSVTANSPLHF. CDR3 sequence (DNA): TGTGCCAGCAGCGTCACAGCGAATTCACCCCTCCACTTT.